What follows are 31 T cell receptor beta chains derived from one specimen sequenced in a study of T-cell reconstitution after alpha-beta-depleted transplantation in children. Researchers prepared the TCRbeta library using unique molecular identifiers, the study reports. A single record per CDR3 protein comes from TCRdb applying MiXCR to the PCR reads. The data hold hundreds of thousands of distinct CDR3 sequences, with less than 9% observed a single time. This sample comprised PBMCs, mostly from graft donor cells, obtained 180 days after TCRalphabeta/CD19-depleted stem cell transplant. The source is a male patient between 5 and 17 years old who had a stem cell transplant for acute lymphoblastic leukemia, so the T cells may come from the graft donor.

At least ten counts were recorded for this clonotype. J is TRBJ2-1 and V is TRBV11-2, with TRBD2 as a possible D gene (6 bases). Germline V gives CDR1 SGHAT, CDR2 FQNNGV. V gave up 4 bases and J gave up 5 bases, with 12 bases separating them. The CDR3 is made up of 14 amino acids. CDR3 nucleotide sequence: TGTGCCAGCAGCTCAAACCCGGGAGACAATGAGCAGTTCTTC. This gives the protein CASSSNPGDNEQFF. Full variable domain (rest looked up from reference TRBV11-2 and TRBJ2-1): EAGVAQSPRYKIIEKRQSVAFWCNPISGHATLYWYQQILGQGPKLLIQFQNNGVVDDSQLPKDRFSAERLKGVDSTLKIQPAKLEDSAVYLCASSSNPGDNEQFFGPGTRLTVL.

This clonotype has ten or more counts. The chain carries TRBV29-1 and TRBJ2-5; the match to TRBD1 covers 7 bases. This CDR3 has 12 amino acids. Germline CDR1 reads SQVTM; CDR2 reads ANQGSEA. J was trimmed by 5 bases and V by 7 bases; bases with no gene match: 7. CDR3: CSARQGKETQYF. In nucleotides, the CDR3 is TGCAGCGCACGACAGGGCAAGGAGACCCAGTACTTC.

This clonotype appeared a single time. No DNA is shown, since the ends of the CDR3 on it are uncertain; the CDR3 is the one TCRdb lists. The rearrangement joins TRBV21-1 to TRBJ2-4; the tabulated D call, TRBD2, remains unverified against the DNA. TRBV21-1 is recorded as a pseudogene. From its first to its last residue, the CDR3 has 17 amino acids. CDR3 amino acids: CASSLRTSVAGGNIQYF.

This clonotype has ten or more counts. The V gene is TRBV3-1, the J gene TRBJ1-5; 9 bases match TRBD1. The trim removed 0 bases at V and 6 bases at J, leaving 0 bases unmatched. This CDR3 spans 14 amino acids. Germline CDR1 and CDR2: LGHDT and YNNKEL (reference sequence). As DNA, the CDR3 is TGTGCCAGCAGCCAAGAACAGGGGGCTCAGCCCCAGCATTTT. Translating it yields CASSQEQGAQPQHF.

In this sample, this clonotype turned up many times. This CDR3 is CASSSPGRFNEQFF. As DNA, the CDR3 is TGTGCCAGCAGCTCCCCGGGGCGCTTCAATGAGCAGTTCTTC. The chain uses TRBV11-3 and TRBJ2-1; D tentatively reads TRBD1 or TRBD2 (5 bases each). Trimming stripped 4 bases from V and 6 bases from J, with 13 bases between. The CDR3 has 14 amino acids. CDR1 and CDR2 (germline): SGHNT, YENEEA.

This chain connects TRBV6-1 to TRBJ1-2; D is possibly TRBD1 (6 bases). The CDR3 runs 16 residues. Trimming pared 6 bases from V and 2 bases from J, leaving 19 bases between. CDR1 is MNHNS, CDR2 SASEGT, per germline. The CDR3 bases are TGTGCCAGCAGCGCTCCTTCCGGGACATTGAACTATGGCTACACCTTC. This encodes CASSAPSGTLNYGYTF.

This clonotype appeared many times. V gene TRBV3-1 combines with J gene TRBJ1-2, with 7 bases lining up with TRBD1. Germline CDR1 LGHDT, CDR2 YNNKEL (reference sequence). The CDR3 covers 14 residues. Trimming removed 2 bases from V and 8 bases from J; junction bases left unmatched: 8. Here the CDR3 DNA reads TGTGCCAGCAGCCAAACGACAGGGTCCAACGGCTACACCTTC. Protein product: CASSQTTGSNGYTF. Variable domain in full (rest from reference TRBV3-1 and TRBJ1-2): DTAVSQTPKYLVTQMGNDKSIKCEQNLGHDTMYWYKQDSKKFLKIMFSYNNKELIINETVPNRFSPKSPDKAHLNLHINSLELGDSAVYFCASSQTTGSNGYTFGSGTRLTVV.

This clonotype has ten or more counts. V is TRBV7-9 and J is TRBJ1-6; D remains ambiguous. CDR1 SEHNR and CDR2 FQNEAQ come from the germline V gene (reference sequence). Trimming shortened V by 3 bases and J by 7 bases, and 13 bases separated the two germline ends. The length of the CDR3 is 15 residues. The CDR3 region is CASSFGPGGNSPLHF. CDR3 nucleotides: TGTGCCAGCAGCTTTGGACCTGGTGGGAATTCACCCCTCCACTTT.

This clonotype has a count of ten or more. CDR3 residues: CASSALQGRGETQYF. DNA of the CDR3: TGCGCCAGCAGCGCCTTACAGGGTAGAGGGGAGACCCAGTACTTC. The genes are TRBV5-1 and TRBJ2-5, with D possibly matching TRBD1 (6 bases). The germline V gene encodes CDR1 SGHRS and CDR2 YFSETQ. The CDR3 is 15 amino acids. Trimming shortened V by 4 bases and J by 5 bases, and 18 bases separated the two germline ends. The full variable domain, its missing parts supplied by reference TRBV5-1 and TRBJ2-5, is KAGVTQTPRYLIKTRGQQVTLSCSPISGHRSVSWYQQTPGQGLQFLFEYFSETQRNKGNFPGRFSGRQFSNSRSEMNVSTLELGDSALYLCASSALQGRGETQYFGPGTRLLVL.

To note about this clonotype: A read error may be the cause here, since a much bigger clone is one base away. The CDR3 protein is CSARDGGRGLDTEAFF. Written as DNA, the CDR3 is TGCAGTGCTAGAGATGGGGGTCGGGGTTTGGACACTGAAGCTTTCTTT. The chain combines TRBV20-1 with TRBJ1-1, with D tentatively TRBD1 (5 bases). The CDR3 length is 16 residues. The germline V and J ends were trimmed by 0 bases and 3 bases, with 17 bases remaining between them. Germline-derived CDR1 and CDR2 are DFQATT and SNEGSKA (reference sequence).

This clonotype came up many times. This chain links TRBV29-1 with TRBJ2-4; perhaps TRBD2 as D (6 bases). Germline V gives CDR1 SQVTM, CDR2 ANQGSEA. This CDR3 is 16 amino acids long. Trimming stripped 6 bases from V and 0 bases from J, with 18 bases between. For the CDR3, the DNA is TGCAGCGTAAGCGGGCGGGCGACCTTAGCCAAAAACATTCAGTACTTC. It is translated as CSVSGRATLAKNIQYF.

This clonotype was found many times. The chain uses TRBV12-3 or TRBV12-4 and TRBJ2-2; 9 nucleotides align to TRBD2. V shed 11 bases and J 4 bases; nucleotides not matched to a gene: 11. The CDR3 is 15 residues long. The CDR3 loop reads CAVTGAGGVTGELFF. The DNA for the CDR3 is TGTGCCGTTACCGGGGCGGGAGGGGTCACCGGGGAGCTGTTTTTT.

This clonotype was counted ten times or more. The chain recombines TRBV7-6 with TRBJ2-7; D possibly corresponds to TRBD1 (6 bases). Per germline, CDR1 SGHVS and CDR2 FNYEAQ. The CDR3 extends over 14 amino acids. Between the trimmed V and J ends, which lost 2 bases and 7 bases, there was a span of 15 bases. The CDR3 nucleotides read TGTGCCAGCAGCTTATTAGAGGGAAGGGGGGAGCAGTACTTC. It yields the protein CASSLLEGRGEQYF.

The sample holds many counts of this clonotype. The chain has TRBV20-1 and TRBJ1-2; D is undetermined. The CDR3 sequence is 13 residues long. Germline V gene sequence: CDR1 DFQATT, CDR2 SNEGSKA (reference sequence). Trimming removed 4 bases at V and 3 bases at J, with 12 bases between. The CDR3 is CSATGIAYYGYTF. The DNA for the CDR3 is TGCAGTGCTACCGGGATTGCCTACTATGGCTACACCTTC.

This clonotype was counted at least ten times. The chain has TRBV20-1 and TRBJ2-2; 8 bases map to TRBD2. The CDR3 spans 15 residues. Looked up from germline, CDR1 is DFQATT and CDR2 is SNEGSKA (reference sequence). Trimming at V came to 0 bases and at J to 6 bases, leaving 6 bases not matched to a gene. Written as DNA, the CDR3 is TGCAGTGCTAGAGATTTTATCGGGGGGGCCGGGGAGCTGTTTTTT. Residues: CSARDFIGGAGELFF.

This clonotype appeared many times. The chain links TRBV7-2 to TRBJ2-7, with D perhaps matching TRBD1 (7 bases). Germline-derived CDR1 and CDR2 are SGHTA and FQGNSA. The CDR3 runs 19 residues. V was cut by 5 bases and J by 0 bases, with 26 bases left in between. CDR3 sequence: CASSPTAGWGQPSSYEQYF. The CDR3, as DNA: TGTGCCAGCAGCCCAACCGCGGGATGGGGACAGCCTAGCTCCTACGAGCAGTACTTC.

V usage is TRBV20-1 and J usage is TRBJ1-6; a possible D gene is TRBD1 (6 bases). The germline CDR1 and CDR2 sequences are DFQATT and SNEGSKA (reference sequence). The V and J ends lost 3 bases and 10 bases respectively, with 19 bases between them. This CDR3 has 15 residues. CDR3 DNA sequence: TGCAGTGCTAGCCCGTCGGGGGGGCAAGGATCACCCCTCCACTTT. Protein: CSASPSGGQGSPLHF.

This clonotype was counted many times. The chain combines TRBV12-3 or TRBV12-4 with TRBJ1-1, with 7 bases aligning to TRBD1. The CDR3 sequence is 12 residues long. Germline trimming cut 5 bases from V and 14 bases from J; bases unmatched to any gene: 11. The CDR3: CASSPRTGWPFF. The CDR3 nucleotides read TGTGCCAGCAGTCCGCGGACAGGCTGGCCCTTCTTT.

This clonotype has ten or more counts. V and J are TRBV20-1 and TRBJ1-2; D gene unclear. The CDR3 loop spans 13 amino acids. V was shortened by 5 bases and J by 7 bases, with 17 bases between the two germline ends. Germline-derived CDR1 and CDR2 are DFQATT and SNEGSKA (reference sequence). The CDR3 here is CSAPKSRTAGYTF. The CDR3 coding sequence is TGCAGTGCTCCCAAATCACGGACCGCTGGCTACACCTTC.

This clonotype was seen many times. J is TRBJ1-1 and V is TRBV5-1, with 10 bases that match TRBD1. Germline V gene lookup returns CDR1 SGHRS and CDR2 YFSETQ. The V segment lost 5 bases and the J segment 1 base; nucleotides outside the gene matches: 5. The CDR3 is made up of 15 amino acids. This CDR3 reads CASRETGGGNTEAFF. CDR3 DNA: TGCGCCAGCAGGGAGACAGGGGGCGGGAACACTGAAGCTTTCTTT.

This clonotype appeared many times. The chain carries TRBV20-1 and TRBJ1-5, with D perhaps TRBD1 (5 bases). This CDR3 contains 12 residues. The ends were cut back, 3 bases at V and 7 bases at J, with 10 bases in the middle. CDR1 and CDR2 from the germline V gene are DFQATT and SNEGSKA (reference sequence). In DNA form, the CDR3 reads TGCAGTGCTAGCGGGGGAGTACAGCCCCAGCATTTT. Protein sequence: CSASGGVQPQHF.

The table lists this clonotype with many counts. The V call is TRBV7-4, the J call TRBJ2-7; no reliable D call. CDR3 length: 11 residues. CDR1 is SGHVT, CDR2 SQSDAQ, per germline. The V and J ends lost 5 bases and 5 bases respectively, with 7 bases between them. For the CDR3, the DNA is TGTGCCAGCAGCCCCTTCCACGAGCAGTACTTC. Residues: CASSPFHEQYF.

The J gene is TRBJ1-3, the V gene TRBV19; D is uncertain. Trimming left V 3 bases short and J 4 bases short, with 13 bases between. The V gene's germline CDR1 is LNHDA and CDR2 SQIVND (reference sequence). CDR3 size: 15 residues. CDR3 in DNA: TGTGCCAGTAGTATGGGCACGGGATTGGGAAACACCATATATTTT. It specifies CASSMGTGLGNTIYF.

The chain joins TRBV19 to TRBJ1-2; possible D gene TRBD1, 6 bases. The CDR3 is made up of 13 amino acids. V lost 5 bases and J lost 4, with 11 bases in between. Germline V gene data show CDR1 as LNHDA and CDR2 as SQIVND (reference sequence). CDR3: CASSAQGSYGYTF. DNA of the CDR3: TGTGCCAGTAGTGCCCAGGGGAGCTATGGCTACACCTTC.

This clonotype appeared many times. The chain combines TRBV28 with TRBJ2-1; TRBD1 might be the D (5 bases). The CDR3 totals 16 residues. The V and J ends lost 2 bases and 5 bases respectively, with 16 bases between them. CDR1 and CDR2 (germline): MDHEN, SYDVKM. CDR3 amino acids: CASSLGAVPRNNEQFF. The CDR3, as DNA: TGTGCCAGCAGTTTAGGGGCGGTCCCTCGAAACAATGAGCAGTTCTTC.

This clonotype was recorded many times. The chain uses TRBV9 and TRBJ1-5; no clear D gene. The V and J ends lost 7 bases and 2 bases respectively, with 10 bases between them. Germline assignment: CDR1 SGDLS and CDR2 YYNGEE. The CDR3 spans 13 residues. CDR3 loop: CASVGRGNQPQHF. CDR3 sequence (DNA): TGTGCCAGCGTCGGGCGAGGCAATCAGCCCCAGCATTTT.

This clonotype was counted at least ten times. The V call is TRBV20-1, the J call TRBJ1-4; the D gene is possibly TRBD1 (6 bases). V dropped 1 base and J dropped 4 bases, with 7 bases sitting between them. Germline-derived CDR1 and CDR2 are DFQATT and SNEGSKA (reference sequence). The CDR3 is 13 amino acids. The CDR3 coding sequence is TGCAGTGCTAGAGGAGGGGGTAATGAAAAACTGTTTTTT. Translated, it gives CSARGGGNEKLFF.

This clonotype was observed many times. The chain has TRBV5-5 and TRBJ1-5; D is possibly TRBD1 (6 bases). The CDR3 totals 15 residues. Trimming shortened V by 2 bases and J by 5 bases, and 14 bases separated the two germline ends. Germline CDR1 is SGHKS and CDR2 is YYEKEE (reference sequence). CDR3 protein: CASSFRPGVHQPQHF. CDR3 coding DNA: TGTGCCAGCAGCTTCCGGCCAGGGGTCCATCAGCCCCAGCATTTT.

This clonotype showed up many times. The chain employs TRBV20-1 and TRBJ2-5, with TRBD1 matching over 8 bases. Germline lookup yields CDR1 DFQATT and CDR2 SNEGSKA (reference sequence). This CDR3 region has 16 residues. V trimming: 1 base; J trimming: 2 bases; junction bases outside the gene matches: 9. The CDR3 nucleotides read TGCAGTGCTAGAGTGCTGGTTCAGGGGGCGCAAGAGACCCAGTACTTC. As protein: CSARVLVQGAQETQYF.

This clonotype was picked up many times. At one boundary the junction diverges from the germline segment, which might be a read error. The chain is built from TRBV4-3 and TRBJ2-2; possible D gene TRBD2, 5 bases. The CDR3 has 20 amino acids. Per the germline V gene, CDR1 is LGHNA and CDR2 is YSLEER. The CDR3 sequence: CASSQKSGLAVGANTGEQFF. CDR3 nucleotide sequence: TGCGCCAGCAGCCAAAAAAGCGGATTGGCAGTGGGAGCGAACACCGGGGAGCAGTTTTTT.

The sample holds many counts of this clonotype. The gene calls are TRBV28 and TRBJ1-5, with D unresolved. This CDR3 is built from 15 residues. Deletions cut 2 bases from V and 0 bases from J, with 8 bases between. The germline V gene has CDR1 MDHEN and CDR2 SYDVKM. CDR3 DNA sequence: TGTGCCAGCAGTTTAACAGTCTATAGCAATCAGCCCCAGCATTTT. Translating gives CASSLTVYSNQPQHF.